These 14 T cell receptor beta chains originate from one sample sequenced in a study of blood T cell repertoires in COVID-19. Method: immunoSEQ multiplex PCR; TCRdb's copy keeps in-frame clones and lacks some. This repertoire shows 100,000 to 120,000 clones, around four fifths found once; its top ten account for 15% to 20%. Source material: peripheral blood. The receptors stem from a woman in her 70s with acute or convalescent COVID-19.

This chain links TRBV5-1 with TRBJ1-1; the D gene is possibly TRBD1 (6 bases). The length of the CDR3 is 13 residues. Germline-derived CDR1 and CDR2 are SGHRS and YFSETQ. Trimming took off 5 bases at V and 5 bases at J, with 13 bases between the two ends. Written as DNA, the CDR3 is TGCGCCAGCAGACTACAGGGTGTGACTGAAGCTTTCTTT. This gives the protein CASRLQGVTEAFF.

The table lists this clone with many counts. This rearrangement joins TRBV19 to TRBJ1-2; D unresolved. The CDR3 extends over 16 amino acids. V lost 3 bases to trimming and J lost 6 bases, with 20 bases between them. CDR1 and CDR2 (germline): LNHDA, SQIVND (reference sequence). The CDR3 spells CASSINGVAGKNGYTF. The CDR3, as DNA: TGTGCCAGTAGTATCAATGGTGTGGCGGGCAAGAATGGCTACACCTTC. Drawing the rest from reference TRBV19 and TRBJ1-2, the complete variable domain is DGGITQSPKYLFRKEGQNVTLSCEQNLNHDAMYWYRQDPGQGLRLIYYSQIVNDFQKGDIAEGYSVSREKKESFPLTVTSAQKNPTAFYLCASSINGVAGKNGYTFGSGTRLTVV.

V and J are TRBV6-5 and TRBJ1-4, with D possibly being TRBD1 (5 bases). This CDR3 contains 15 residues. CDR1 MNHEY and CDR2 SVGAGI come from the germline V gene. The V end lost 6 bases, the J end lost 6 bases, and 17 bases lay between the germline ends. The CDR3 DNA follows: TGTGCCAGCAGACCTAACAGGAAAAAGTATGAAAAACTGTTTTTT. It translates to CASRPNRKKYEKLFF.

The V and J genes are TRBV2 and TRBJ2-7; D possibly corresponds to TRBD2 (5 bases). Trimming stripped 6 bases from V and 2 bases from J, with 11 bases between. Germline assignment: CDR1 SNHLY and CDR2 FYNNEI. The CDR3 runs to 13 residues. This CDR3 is CASRGTAAYEQYF. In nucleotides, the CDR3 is TGTGCCAGCAGAGGAACAGCGGCCTACGAGCAGTACTTC. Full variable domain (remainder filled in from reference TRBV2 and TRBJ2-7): EPEVTQTPSHQVTQMGQEVILRCVPISNHLYFYWYRQILGQKVEFLVSFYNNEISEKSEIFDDQFSVERPDGSNFTLKIRSTKLEDSAMYFCASRGTAAYEQYFGPGTRLTVT.

The CDR3 protein is CASRGRRGGTEAFF. The CDR3 DNA is TGTGCCAGCAGAGGCCGACGGGGGGGCACTGAAGCTTTCTTT. The chain carries TRBV28 and TRBJ1-1; D might be TRBD1 (5 bases). CDR1 and CDR2 (germline): MDHEN, SYDVKM. V gave up 6 bases and J gave up 4 bases, with 15 bases separating them. The CDR3 is 14 amino acids. Full variable domain (outside the CDR3, taken from reference TRBV28 and TRBJ1-1): DVKVTQSSRYLVKRTGEKVFLECVQDMDHENMFWYRQDPGLGLRLIYFSYDVKMKEKGDIPEGYSVSREKKERFSLILESASTNQTSMYLCASRGRRGGTEAFFGQGTRLTVV.

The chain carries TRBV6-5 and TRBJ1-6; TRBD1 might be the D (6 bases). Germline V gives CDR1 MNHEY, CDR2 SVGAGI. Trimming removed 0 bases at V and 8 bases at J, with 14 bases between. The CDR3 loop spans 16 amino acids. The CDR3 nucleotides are TGTGCCAGCAGTTACTCGAGACAGGCCAGGTATTCACCCCTCCACTTT. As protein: CASSYSRQARYSPLHF.

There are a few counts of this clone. Here the CDR3 reads CAWSSGTGLFRPEAFF. The CDR3 DNA sequence: TGTGCCTGGAGTTCCGGGACAGGGTTGTTTCGGCCTGAAGCTTTCTTT. The V and J genes are TRBV30 and TRBJ1-1; 9 nucleotides line up with TRBD1. This CDR3 has 16 residues. The germline V gene has CDR1 GTSNPN and CDR2 SVGIG (reference sequence). The J segment lost 6 bases and the V segment lost 2 bases, leaving 13 bases of the junction unmatched.

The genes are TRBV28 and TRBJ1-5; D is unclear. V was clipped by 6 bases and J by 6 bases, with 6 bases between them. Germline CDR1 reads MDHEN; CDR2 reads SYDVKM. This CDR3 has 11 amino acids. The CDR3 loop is CASSFSQPQHF. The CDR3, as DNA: TGTGCCAGCAGCTTTTCTCAGCCCCAGCATTTT.

The CDR3 nucleotides read TGTGCCAGCAGTTACTCCATGGGCAGGTCAGACTATGGCTACACCTTC. This gives the protein CASSYSMGRSDYGYTF. This chain links TRBV6-5 with TRBJ1-2; D unresolved. Per the germline V gene, CDR1 is MNHEY and CDR2 is SVGAGI. V lost 0 bases, J lost 3 bases, and 14 bases lay in between. The CDR3 has 16 amino acids.

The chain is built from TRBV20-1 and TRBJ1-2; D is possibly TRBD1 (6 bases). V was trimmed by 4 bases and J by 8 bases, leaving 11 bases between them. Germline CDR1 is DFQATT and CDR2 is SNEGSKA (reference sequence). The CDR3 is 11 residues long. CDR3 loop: CSAISGDGYTF. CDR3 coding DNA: TGCAGTGCTATTTCAGGGGACGGCTACACCTTC.

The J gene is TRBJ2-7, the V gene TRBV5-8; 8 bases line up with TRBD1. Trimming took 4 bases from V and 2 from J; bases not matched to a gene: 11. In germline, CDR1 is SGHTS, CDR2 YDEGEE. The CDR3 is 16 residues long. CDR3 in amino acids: CASSRNRDRRTYEQYF. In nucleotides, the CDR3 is TGTGCCAGCAGCAGAAACCGGGACAGGAGAACCTACGAGCAGTACTTC. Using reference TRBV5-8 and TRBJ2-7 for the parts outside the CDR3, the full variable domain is EAGVTQSPTHLIKTRGQQATLRCSPISGHTSVYWYQQALGLGLQFLLWYDEGEERNRGNFPPRFSGRQFPNYSSELNVNALELEDSALYLCASSRNRDRRTYEQYFGPGTRLTVT.

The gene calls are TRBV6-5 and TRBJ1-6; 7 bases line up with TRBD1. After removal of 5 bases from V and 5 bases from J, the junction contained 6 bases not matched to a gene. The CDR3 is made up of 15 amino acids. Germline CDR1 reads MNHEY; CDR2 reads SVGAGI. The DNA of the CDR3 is TGTGCCAGCAGTAGTGGACAGGTGGATAATTCACCCCTCCACTTT. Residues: CASSSGQVDNSPLHF.

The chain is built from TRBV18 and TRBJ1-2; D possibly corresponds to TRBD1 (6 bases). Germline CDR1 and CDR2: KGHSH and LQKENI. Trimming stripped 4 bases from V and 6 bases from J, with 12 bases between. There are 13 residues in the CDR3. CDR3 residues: CASSLAGVNGYTF. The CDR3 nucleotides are TGTGCCAGCTCACTAGCAGGGGTAAATGGCTACACCTTC.

CDR3 bases: TGTGCCAGCAGCTCATTAACGGGGACAGAAAACACCGGGGAGCTGTTTTTT. Protein product: CASSSLTGTENTGELFF. This chain joins TRBV7-9 and TRBJ2-2; 7 bases are a match to TRBD1. This CDR3 contains 17 residues. Germline V lookup: CDR1 SEHNR, CDR2 FQNEAQ (reference sequence). The trim removed 4 bases at V and 2 bases at J, leaving 10 bases unmatched.